This T cell receptor beta chain is drawn from a study of T cell changes during pregnancy in multiple sclerosis (dated by TCRdb to the late 2010s). Turning to the overall study: In women with multiple sclerosis, the researchers looked at how the T cell repertoire shifted as pregnancy progressed.

Comments on this clone: The antigen it recognizes is unknown. Base qualities are not recorded, but no much larger clone differs from it by a single base.

Library creation used the immunoSEQ multiplex PCR assay. TCRdb retrieved this table from immuneACCESS and kept in-frame rearrangements only. Not all clones are present; in checked studies, unresolved V genes account for under half, and no reason is known for the remainder. Within this sample are about 130,000 clones, with around 95% of them counted one time only. The leading ten clones occupy less than 0.55% of the sample. Spanning cysteine to phenylalanine, the CDR3 consists of 16 amino acids. Just the 48-base CDR3 DNA is kept, in frame starting at base 1. V loses 2 bases at its end and J loses 0 bases; junction bases beyond the gene matches: 4. CDR1 and CDR2, looked up from the germline V gene, are MNHNS and SASEGT.

This sequence originates from a female donor with multiple sclerosis, enrolled in a pregnancy study. The sample here was peripheral blood, taken after pregnancy. The V gene is TRBV6-1 and the J gene is TRBJ2-7; 10 bases in the middle match TRBD2. In nucleotide form, the sequence is TGTGCCAGCAGTGAACCAAGCGGGGGGGACTCCTACGAGCAGTACTTC. Its translation reads: CASSEPSGGDSYEQYF.